The 22 T cell receptor beta chains in this list originate from one sample, sequenced in a study of cytomegalovirus exposure and HLA in healthy donors. Primers: 60 Vbeta forward and 13 Jbeta reverse. This table comes from immunoSEQ multiplex PCR, and its TCRdb copy is limited to in-frame clones, with some not included. Of about 220,000 clones listed, more than 65% are singletons. Sample: PBMCs. Receptors originate from a woman in her 30s in good health and CMV-seronegative.

This chain connects TRBV2 to TRBJ2-7, with D maybe TRBD1 (5 bases). The CDR3 is made up of 15 amino acids. V lost 3 bases and J lost 2, with 14 bases in between. Germline V gene data show CDR1 as SNHLY and CDR2 as FYNNEI. The CDR3 coding sequence is TGTGCCAGCAGTGACTCCCTAACAGGCGCCTACGAGCAGTACTTC. Its translation: CASSDSLTGAYEQYF.

CDR3 protein: CAISVAAGQETQYF. The DNA for the CDR3 is TGTGCCATCAGTGTAGCGGCCGGTCAGGAGACCCAGTACTTC. The J gene is TRBJ2-5, the V gene TRBV10-3, with D maybe TRBD2 (6 bases). V was shortened by 4 bases and J by 5 bases, with 14 bases between the two germline ends. This CDR3 is 14 amino acids long. Germline CDR1 is ENHRY and CDR2 is SYGVKD.

The chain is built from TRBV30 and TRBJ2-7; 7 nucleotides agree with TRBD2. Germline values: CDR1 GTSNPN, CDR2 SVGIG (reference sequence). V dropped 0 bases and J dropped 2; count of bases not matched to a gene: 4. The CDR3 has 14 residues. Here the CDR3 DNA reads TGTGCCTGGAGTGTTCGCGGGGGAACCTACGAGCAGTACTTC. Amino acid sequence: CAWSVRGGTYEQYF.

The J gene is TRBJ2-3, the V gene TRBV2, with TRBD2 matching 8 bases. V shed 5 bases and J 4 bases; nucleotides not matched to a gene: 8. CDR1 and CDR2 from the germline V gene are SNHLY and FYNNEI. The CDR3 contains 15 residues. The CDR3 DNA is TGTGCCAGCAGTAGAGGACTAGCAGATGCAGATACGCAGTATTTT. This sequence encodes CASSRGLADADTQYF. The variable domain in full, with the rest retrieved from reference TRBV2 and TRBJ2-3, is EPEVTQTPSHQVTQMGQEVILRCVPISNHLYFYWYRQILGQKVEFLVSFYNNEISEKSEIFDDQFSVERPDGSNFTLKIRSTKLEDSAMYFCASSRGLADADTQYFGPGTRLTVL.

This clone was recorded a few times. The CDR3 nucleotides are TGCGCCAGCAGCCCTACCGGGCCACAGGCCTACGAGCAGTACTTC. Translating it yields CASSPTGPQAYEQYF. The J gene is TRBJ2-7, the V gene TRBV5-1, with D possibly TRBD1 on 5 matching bases. Germline loops: CDR1 SGHRS, CDR2 YFSETQ. This CDR3 is 15 amino acids long. The V gene lost 4 bases and the J gene lost 2 bases, with 16 bases spanning the gap.

The CDR3, as DNA: TGCGCCAGCAGCTTGGAAGTTAGCGGGAGTGAGACCCAGTACTTC. Translated, it gives CASSLEVSGSETQYF. V usage is TRBV5-1 and J usage is TRBJ2-5, with 9 bases lining up with TRBD2. V gave up 0 bases and J gave up 5 bases; unmatched junction bases: 5. CDR3 size: 15 residues. Per germline, CDR1 SGHRS and CDR2 YFSETQ.

The chain recombines TRBV6-5 with TRBJ1-2; D might be TRBD1 (6 bases). The V and J ends lost 6 bases and 4 bases respectively, with 18 bases between them. Germline values: CDR1 MNHEY, CDR2 SVGAGI. The CDR3 covers 15 residues. The CDR3 region is CASRIGGGQGYGYTF. In DNA, the CDR3 is TGTGCCAGCAGGATCGGCGGGGGGCAAGGCTATGGCTACACCTTC.

This clone showed up just a few times. The chain uses TRBV11-2 and TRBJ2-5; 7 bases fit TRBD2. Trimming cost V 0 bases and J 5 bases; bases outside gene matches: 9. In germline, CDR1 is SGHAT, CDR2 FQNNGV. The CDR3 has 16 residues. The CDR3 protein is CASSLDRGGGSETQYF. CDR3 nucleotides: TGTGCCAGCAGCTTAGATCGGGGCGGGGGTTCGGAGACCCAGTACTTC.

The CDR3 DNA reads TGTGCCAGCAGCGTAGCTGCGAGGGATTCACCCCTCCACTTT. Protein product: CASSVAARDSPLHF. J is TRBJ1-6 and V is TRBV9; no firm D call. Trimming pared 0 bases from V and 8 bases from J, leaving 9 bases between. There are 14 residues in the CDR3. Germline loops: CDR1 SGDLS, CDR2 YYNGEE.

This clone appeared a few times. J is TRBJ1-2 and V is TRBV9, with D possibly TRBD1 on 5 matching bases. The CDR3 totals 13 residues. V was shortened by 0 bases and J by 5 bases, with 8 bases between the two germline ends. Germline-derived CDR1 and CDR2 are SGDLS and YYNGEE. The CDR3 DNA reads as TGTGCCAGCAGCGTAGCAGGGCGATATGGCTACACCTTC. This gives the protein CASSVAGRYGYTF.

The CDR3 spells CASSKRTDHAGEAFF. The CDR3 DNA reads TGTGCCAGCAGCAAGCGGACAGACCATGCTGGTGAAGCTTTCTTT. This chain uses TRBV9 with TRBJ1-1; tentative D call: TRBD1 (6 bases). V lost 4 bases and J lost 7, with 20 bases in between. Germline CDR1 is SGDLS and CDR2 is YYNGEE. CDR3 size: 15 residues.

A remark on this clone: One end of the junction is discordant with germline, which a read error may explain. This CDR3 reads CASREGLAGVYGETQYF. CDR3 DNA sequence: TGTGCCAGCCGTGAGGGACTAGCGGGAGTTTACGGAGAGACCCAGTACTTC. The chain employs TRBV6-1 and TRBJ2-5; the match to TRBD2 covers 14 bases. The germline gives CDR1 MNHNS, CDR2 SASEGT. This CDR3 has 17 amino acids.

This chain uses TRBV7-3 with TRBJ2-2; TRBD2 matches 7 bases. From germline, CDR1 is SGHTA and CDR2 FQGTGA. The V gene end was trimmed by 1 base and the J gene end by 7 bases; junction bases not matched to a gene: 6. CDR3 length: 15 amino acids. Here the CDR3 reads CASSLKTSFSGELFF. The CDR3 nucleotides read TGTGCCAGCAGCTTAAAGACTAGCTTCAGCGGGGAGCTGTTTTTT.

This clone was picked up a small number of times. This chain links TRBV7-6 with TRBJ2-3; TRBD2 matches at 15 bases. This CDR3 spans 13 amino acids. Germline CDR1 SGHVS, CDR2 FNYEAQ. V lost 8 bases to trimming and J lost 6 bases; unmatched junction nucleotides: 0. CDR3 residues: CASGLAGGDTQYF. In DNA form, the CDR3 reads TGTGCCAGCGGACTAGCGGGAGGGGATACGCAGTATTTT.

V and J are TRBV18 and TRBJ2-2, with unresolved D. Germline CDR1 reads KGHSH; CDR2 reads LQKENI. Trimming took off 3 bases at V and 3 bases at J, with 11 bases between the two ends. This CDR3 spans 15 amino acids. The CDR3 DNA sequence: TGTGCCAGCTCACCTTCCAGATACCACACCGGGGAGCTGTTTTTT. It yields the protein CASSPSRYHTGELFF.

In DNA form, the CDR3 reads TGTGCCAGCAGCCCGAGTTCGCTCACAGATACGCAGTATTTT. Translating gives CASSPSSLTDTQYF. The chain joins TRBV7-9 to TRBJ2-3; D is unresolved. This CDR3 has 14 amino acids. The germline V gene has CDR1 SEHNR and CDR2 FQNEAQ (reference sequence). V lost 5 bases, J lost 2 bases, and 11 bases lay in between.

This clone turned up a few times. This rearrangement joins TRBV2 to TRBJ1-1, with a possible D match to TRBD1 (6 bases). CDR1 is SNHLY and CDR2 is FYNNEI in the germline V gene. The ends were cut back, 6 bases at V and 4 bases at J, with 18 bases in the middle. The CDR3 has 15 amino acids. The CDR3, as DNA: TGTGCCAGCAGAGACCGGGACAAGGGATCCACTGAAGCTTTCTTT. It yields the protein CASRDRDKGSTEAFF.

This rearrangement joins TRBV10-3 to TRBJ2-3; TRBD2 matches at 7 bases. Per germline, CDR1 ENHRY and CDR2 SYGVKD. This CDR3 contains 15 residues. The V segment lost 3 bases and the J segment 5 bases; nucleotides outside the gene matches: 8. DNA of the CDR3: TGTGCCATCAGTGACCCTAAAGCGGGAAGAGATACGCAGTATTTT. Its translation: CAISDPKAGRDTQYF.

This clone was detected a few times. J is TRBJ2-7 and V is TRBV29-1; D may be TRBD1 (6 bases). The CDR3 has 14 residues. Germline V gene lookup returns CDR1 SQVTM and CDR2 ANQGSEA. Trimming took off 6 bases at V and 2 bases at J, with 17 bases between the two ends. CDR3 DNA sequence: TGCAGCGTGGGGGACACCTCACCCCCCTACGAGCAGTACTTC. It specifies CSVGDTSPPYEQYF.

This chain joins TRBV30 and TRBJ2-7, with TRBD2 matching over 13 bases. This CDR3 spans 15 amino acids. V shed 1 base, J shed 2 bases, and the junction held 2 bases outside the gene matches. Per germline, CDR1 GTSNPN and CDR2 SVGIG (reference sequence). Here the CDR3 reads CAWSEGLAGTYEQYF. The CDR3 DNA reads as TGTGCCTGGAGTGAGGGACTAGCGGGAACCTACGAGCAGTACTTC.

CDR3 sequence (DNA): TGTGCCAGCAGCTTTTCAGGGAAGGTCAATCAGCCCCAGCATTTT. Its protein is CASSFSGKVNQPQHF. V gene TRBV5-8 combines with J gene TRBJ1-5; D might be TRBD1 (5 bases). This CDR3 is built from 15 residues. V was pared by 2 bases and J by 3 bases, with 12 bases between. Germline assignment: CDR1 SGHTS and CDR2 YDEGEE.

The genes are TRBV13 and TRBJ2-5; 7 bases are a match to TRBD1. Per the germline V gene, CDR1 is PRHDT and CDR2 is FYEKMQ (reference sequence). Losses at the gene ends were 4 bases for V and 4 bases for J; bases not matched to a gene: 9. CDR3 length: 15 amino acids. The CDR3 sequence: CASSWSTGLLETQYF. The CDR3 DNA follows: TGTGCCAGCAGCTGGTCGACAGGGCTACTAGAGACCCAGTACTTC.